The next 11 T cell receptor beta chains were all read from a single sample in a study of blood T cell repertoires in COVID-19. Profiling relied on immunoSEQ multiplex PCR, and the TCRdb table lists in-frame clones only, not all of them. Of over 200,000 clones listed, more than 80% are singletons. Source material: PBMCs or T cells enriched from blood (not recorded which). The origin of the receptors is a man aged 60 to 75 who had recovered from COVID-19.

This clone appeared a few times. This rearrangement joins TRBV3-1 (or the pseudogene TRBV3-2) to TRBJ1-2, with 8 bases that match TRBD1. CDR1 and CDR2 from the germline V gene are LGHDT and YNNKEL (reference sequence). J was trimmed by 4 bases and V by 4 bases; bases with no gene match: 20. This CDR3 comprises 19 residues. CDR3 loop: CASSPKYWTGTRPPYGYTF. CDR3 nucleotide sequence: TGTGCCAGCAGCCCGAAATATTGGACAGGGACGCGGCCCCCCTATGGCTACACCTTC.

V usage is TRBV5-1 and J usage is TRBJ1-6; 7 bases line up with TRBD1. With V trimmed by 4 bases and J by 7 bases, 8 bases remained unmatched. Per germline, CDR1 SGHRS and CDR2 YFSETQ. The CDR3 is made up of 15 amino acids. CDR3 sequence reads: CASSISTGSNSPLHF. The CDR3 nucleotides read TGCGCCAGCAGCATCTCGACAGGGTCCAATTCACCCCTCCACTTT.

This chain connects TRBV10-3 to TRBJ2-5, with D unclear. There are 13 residues in the CDR3. Trimming left V 10 bases short and J 2 bases short, with 14 bases between. Looked up from germline, CDR1 is ENHRY and CDR2 is SYGVKD. CDR3 sequence reads: CATTWAKQETQYF. CDR3 nucleotide sequence: TGTGCCACAACGTGGGCTAAACAAGAGACCCAGTACTTC.

V is TRBV5-1 and J is TRBJ1-2; TRBD1 matches at 7 bases. With 5 bases clipped from V and 4 bases from J, the junction kept 5 bases outside the gene matches. Germline lookup yields CDR1 SGHRS and CDR2 YFSETQ. The CDR3 runs 13 residues. This chain's CDR3 is CASRPGTVYGYTF. The CDR3 DNA follows: TGCGCCAGCAGACCCGGGACAGTCTATGGCTACACCTTC.

V and J are TRBV10-3 and TRBJ2-5; 10 positions match TRBD1. This CDR3 contains 15 residues. The trim removed 4 bases at V and 4 bases at J, leaving 6 bases unmatched. From germline, CDR1 is ENHRY and CDR2 SYGVKD. The DNA of the CDR3 is TGTGCCATCAGTGGGGGGACAGGGGATGGAGAGACCCAGTACTTC. This codes for CAISGGTGDGETQYF.

The chain joins TRBV6-1 to TRBJ1-5; D might be TRBD1 (5 bases). The CDR3 contains 15 residues. CDR1 MNHNS and CDR2 SASEGT come from the germline V gene. V was clipped by 3 bases and J by 0 bases, with 9 bases between them. The CDR3 is CASSDGGYSNQPQHF. Written as DNA, the CDR3 is TGTGCCAGCAGTGACGGGGGATATAGCAATCAGCCCCAGCATTTT.

V and J are TRBV29-1 and TRBJ2-7; a possible D gene is TRBD1 (6 bases). V was clipped by 1 base and J by 4 bases, with 14 bases between them. There are 14 residues in the CDR3. In germline, CDR1 is SQVTM, CDR2 ANQGSEA. This chain's CDR3 is CSVEVGDRPYEQYF. The CDR3 bases are TGCAGCGTTGAAGTCGGCGACAGGCCTTACGAGCAGTACTTC.

This clone was counted a single time. This chain links TRBV29-1 with TRBJ2-7, with 9 bases lining up with TRBD1. The CDR3 has 14 residues. The ends lost 1 base at V and 5 bases at J; junction bases unmatched: 6. In germline, CDR1 is SQVTM, CDR2 ANQGSEA. The CDR3 spells CSVEVGQGGDEQYF. The CDR3 DNA sequence: TGCAGCGTTGAAGTGGGACAGGGAGGGGACGAGCAGTACTTC.

The chain uses TRBV11-3 and TRBJ2-2, with 7 bases matching TRBD2. V gave up 1 base and J gave up 3 bases; unmatched junction bases: 11. This CDR3 region has 18 residues. Germline lookup yields CDR1 SGHNT and CDR2 YENEEA. The CDR3, as DNA: TGTGCCAGCAGCTTAGGTGAGGGTAGCGGGTACCACACCGGGGAGCTGTTTTTT. Its translation: CASSLGEGSGYHTGELFF.

This clone was detected only once. The chain uses TRBV11-2 and TRBJ2-7; 10 nucleotides line up with TRBD1. V trimming: 8 bases; J trimming: 4 bases; junction bases outside the gene matches: 8. This CDR3 region has 14 residues. Germline V lookup: CDR1 SGHAT, CDR2 FQNNGV. The CDR3 coding sequence is TGTGCCAGCGGGAAGGACAGGGGGGTTTACGAGCAGTACTTC. Protein sequence: CASGKDRGVYEQYF. The variable domain in full, with the rest retrieved from reference TRBV11-2 and TRBJ2-7, is EAGVAQSPRYKIIEKRQSVAFWCNPISGHATLYWYQQILGQGPKLLIQFQNNGVVDDSQLPKDRFSAERLKGVDSTLKIQPAKLEDSAVYLCASGKDRGVYEQYFGPGTRLTVT.

This chain links TRBV27 with TRBJ2-3; 8 nucleotides align to TRBD2. The length of the CDR3 is 16 residues. The germline CDR1 and CDR2 sequences are MNHEY and SMNVEV (reference sequence). Trimming cost V 3 bases and J 0 bases; bases outside gene matches: 5. The CDR3 protein is CASSFLGGVSTDTQYF. In nucleotides, the CDR3 is TGTGCCAGCAGTTTCCTCGGGGGGGTTAGCACAGATACGCAGTATTTT.